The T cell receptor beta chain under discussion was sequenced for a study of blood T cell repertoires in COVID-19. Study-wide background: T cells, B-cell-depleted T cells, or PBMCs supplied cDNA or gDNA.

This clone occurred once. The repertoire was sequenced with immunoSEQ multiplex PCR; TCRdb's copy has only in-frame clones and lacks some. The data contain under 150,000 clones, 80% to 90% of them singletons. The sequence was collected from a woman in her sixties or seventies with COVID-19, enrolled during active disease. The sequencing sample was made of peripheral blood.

The CDR3 loop is CASSLAGANTGELFF. CDR3 in DNA: TGTGCCAGCAGCTTGGCGGGGGCGAACACCGGGGAGCTGTTTTTT. V is TRBV7-3 and J is TRBJ2-2; 7 bases are shared with TRBD2. The CDR3 contains 15 residues. V shed 3 bases and J 0 bases; nucleotides not matched to a gene: 1. The germline V gene encodes CDR1 SGHTA and CDR2 FQGTGA.